This TCR beta chain was sequenced for a study of cytomegalovirus exposure and HLA in healthy donors. The study's findings and limits: Being indistinguishable, some V segments were excluded, TRBV6-2 and TRBV6-3 among them. Among CMV-associated TCR beta chains, most appeared HLA-restricted in a later analysis. Per a prior analysis, the majority of TCR beta V segments were productive roughly 90% or roughly 30% of the time.

This clone came up once. Its antigen is not identified. Trimming cost V 5 bases and J 9 bases, with 8 bases left between them. Germline loops: CDR1 SEHNR, CDR2 FQNEAQ (reference sequence). This CDR3 has 12 amino acids. PCR employed 60 Vbeta and 13 Jbeta primers. Assay used: immunoSEQ multiplex PCR; TCRdb lists only in-frame clones, some missing. The sample has 150,000 to 200,000 clones, 65% to 85% seen once. This TCR was sampled from a woman between 45 and 65 years old in good health and CMV-seropositive. This sequence joins TRBV7-9 and TRBJ1-6; D is possibly TRBD1 (6 bases). The specimen was PBMCs. CDR3 sequence (DNA): TGTGCCAGCAGCCCAGGGGTTTCACCCCTCCACTTT. The encoded protein is CASSPGVSPLHF.